These T cell receptor beta chains were read from a single sample in a study of CD8+ T cells in alopecia areata. The method was immunoSEQ multiplex PCR; TCRdb's version includes in-frame clones alone and lacks a portion of them. The table has 200,000 or so clones, 58% seen once. The sample in question was CD4+ T cells sorted from blood, obtained at week 24, from a patient treated with tofacitinib. The receptors were sampled from a human donor with alopecia areata. CDR3s include the opening cysteine and the closing phenylalanine or tryptophan. The order of the fields is V gene, clone size, J gene, D gene, CDR3 DNA, CDR3 protein. The D gene is left open where the match is weak. Rows give clone size only sometimes, using once, few, many, or a class for an expanded clone.

TRBV29-1	.	TRBJ1-3	TRBD1	TGCAGCGTTCACAGGGGGCCTGGAAACACCATATATTTT	CSVHRGPGNTIYF
TRBV7-2	.	TRBJ1-5	.	TGTGCCAGCAGCCTCCGCCCTGGCGGGTCAAATAGCAATCAGCCCCAGCATTTT	CASSLRPGGSNSNQPQHF
TRBV2	once	TRBJ1-5	.	TGTGCCAGCAGTGAAGGCCGCATCAATCAGCCCCAGCATTTT	CASSEGRINQPQHF
TRBV5-1	.	TRBJ2-3	TRBD2	TGCGCCAGCATGCGGGAGCCCACAGATACGCAGTATTTT	CASMREPTDTQYF
TRBV6-5	.	TRBJ2-7	.	TGTGCCAGCAGTGCCGGGGCCTACGAGCAGTACTTC	CASSAGAYEQYF
TRBV18	.	TRBJ2-7	.	TGTGCCAGCTCACAGACCGGGGTCGGGAGCGGAAACGAGCAGTACTTC	CASSQTGVGSGNEQYF
TRBV5-1	few	TRBJ1-1	.	TGCGCCAGCAGCTTGTATGGGGGAACTGAAGCTTTCTTT	CASSLYGGTEAFF
TRBV25-1	.	TRBJ2-7	TRBD1	TGTGCCAGCAGTGAATATCCCGGGACAGGAGCCTACGAGCAGTACTTC	CASSEYPGTGAYEQYF
TRBV15	.	TRBJ1-2	.	TGTGCCACCAGCAGAGATATCGCGGGGGGTGGCTACACCTTC	CATSRDIAGGGYTF
TRBV28	.	TRBJ1-2	.	TGTGCCAGCAGTAATCTGGGCTACACCTTC	CASSNLGYTF
TRBV7-8	.	TRBJ2-5	TRBD2	TGTGCCAGCAGCTTCCGGGACTGGGAGGGGACCCAGTACTTC	CASSFRDWEGTQYF
TRBV27	.	TRBJ1-2	.	TGTGCCAGCAGTTCCAGGTTAGATGGCTACACCTTC	CASSSRLDGYTF
TRBV7-9	.	TRBJ1-2	.	TGTGCCAGCAGCTTAGAATCCGGAAGATATGGCTACACCTTC	CASSLESGRYGYTF
TRBV9	.	TRBJ2-1	TRBD2	TGTGCCAGCAGCGCTACGGGACTAGCGGGGGATGAGCAGTTCTTC	CASSATGLAGDEQFF
TRBV11-2	.	TRBJ2-1	.	TGTGCCAGCAGCTTAGATGGTTTCGGCTTTACCTACAATGAGCAGTTCTTC	CASSLDGFGFTYNEQFF
TRBV29-1	few	TRBJ2-6	.	TGCAGCGCTATACAGGGCAGAGACTCTGGGGCCAACGTCCTGACTTTC	CSAIQGRDSGANVLTF
TRBV5-1	.	TRBJ1-3	.	TGCGCCAGCAGCTTCTCCGGGGCTGGAAACACCATATATTTT	CASSFSGAGNTIYF
TRBV7-2	.	TRBJ1-1	.	TGTGCCAGCAGCTTTCAAAGTCGAGTCACTGAAGCTTTCTTT	CASSFQSRVTEAFF
TRBV6-5	few	TRBJ2-6	.	TGTGCCAGCAGGACAGGTTTCTCTGGGGCCAACGTCCTGACTTTC	CASRTGFSGANVLTF
TRBV7-2	.	TRBJ2-7	.	TGTGCCAGCAGCTTAAGAGACTCAGGGCAGGGTGTCTACGAGCAGTACTTC	CASSLRDSGQGVYEQYF
TRBV19	.	TRBJ2-7	TRBD2	TGTGCCCCGATAGCGGGAGGGAGCTCCTACGAGCAGTACTTC	CAPIAGGSSYEQYF
TRBV10-3	.	TRBJ2-5	.	TGTGCCTCCGCGGGGCTGGTCCAAGAGACCCAGTACTTC	CASAGLVQETQYF
TRBV29-1	few	TRBJ2-1	.	TGCAGCGCTCGGACGGGGGCGGGGTACAATGAGCAGTTCTTC	CSARTGAGYNEQFF
TRBV7-2	.	TRBJ1-5	.	TGTGCCAGCAGCTTAGGTCGGAATCAGCCCCAGCATTTT	CASSLGRNQPQHF
TRBV5-4	.	TRBJ2-4	.	TGTGCCAGCAGCTTGTCGTCCGGGGCGAACATTCAGTACTTC	CASSLSSGANIQYF
TRBV16	.	TRBJ1-2	.	TGTGCCAGCAGCCAATCGTATATTGGTAGGGGTGAGAGCTACACCTTC	CASSQSYIGRGESYTF
TRBV5-1	.	TRBJ1-3	.	TGCGCCAGCAGCTCCTCGCCAGGGGCAGGAAACACCATATATTTT	CASSSSPGAGNTIYF
TRBV15	.	TRBJ2-4	.	TGTGCCACCAGCAGAGATTTTTCCAAAAACATTCAGTACTTC	CATSRDFSKNIQYF
TRBV28	.	TRBJ2-7	TRBD2	TGTGCCAGCACCTCTAGCGGGGTCTCCTACGAGCAGTACTTC	CASTSSGVSYEQYF
TRBV7-2	once	TRBJ2-3	.	TGTGCCAGCAGCTTCCAATATCGGACATACAGCACAGATACGCAGTATTTT	CASSFQYRTYSTDTQYF
TRBV9	.	TRBJ1-2	TRBD1	TGTGCCAGCAGCGAGGACCCAAGACAGGGGGCATTCGGTGGCTACACCTTC	CASSEDPRQGAFGGYTF
TRBV7-9	.	TRBJ1-2	.	TGTGCCAGCAGCTTAGTCTATGGCTACACCTTC	CASSLVYGYTF
TRBV5-1	.	TRBJ2-3	.	TGCGCCAGCAGCTTTGGGTACACAGATACGCAGTATTTT	CASSFGYTDTQYF
TRBV5-1	.	TRBJ2-1	TRBD1	TGCGCCAGCAGCTTTCTTCGGACAGGGAACAATGAGCAGTTCTTC	CASSFLRTGNNEQFF
TRBV7-9	few	TRBJ2-3	.	TGTGCCAGCAGCTTAATCCCGACAGATACGCAGTATTTT	CASSLIPTDTQYF
TRBV28	few	TRBJ1-2	TRBD1	TGTGCCAGCACCAGTTTGGGGGGGGGACAGGGGCATGGCTACACCTTC	CASTSLGGGQGHGYTF
TRBV2	.	TRBJ1-2	.	TGTGCCAGCAGGATACAGGGAGGGGATGGCTACACCTTC	CASRIQGGDGYTF
TRBV29-1	.	TRBJ2-1	.	TGCAGCGTGGGCGGGTACTCCTACAATGAGCAGTTCTTC	CSVGGYSYNEQFF
TRBV23-1	.	TRBJ2-2	.	TGCGCCAGCAGTCCGGACATCCAGTTCTGCACCGGGGAGCTGTTTTTT	CASSPDIQFCTGELFF
TRBV5-1	.	TRBJ2-5	.	TGCGCCAGCAGCTTGGTGGCAGGGAGAGAGACCCAGTACTTC	CASSLVAGRETQYF
TRBV29-1	.	TRBJ2-7	.	TGCAGCGTTGCGGGCAGCTTCTACGAGCAGTACTTC	CSVAGSFYEQYF
TRBV29-1	.	TRBJ1-2	TRBD1	TGCAGCGGTGCCTCGACAGGGGGCTATGGCTACACCTTC	CSGASTGGYGYTF
TRBV2	.	TRBJ2-1	.	TGTGCCAGCAGTGCCAATGAGCAGTTCTTC	CASSANEQFF
TRBV2	.	TRBJ2-4	.	TGTGCCAGCAGTGATTATAGTCCCCGGGTCTTC	CASSDYSPRVF
TRBV4-2	.	TRBJ2-3	TRBD2	TGTGCCAGCAGCCAAGATCGGCGGGGGGCCGCAGATACGCAGTATTTT	CASSQDRRGAADTQYF
TRBV5-1	few	TRBJ2-5	TRBD2	TGCGCCAGCAGCCTGGGACTAGCGGGGCCGGAGACCCAGTACTTC	CASSLGLAGPETQYF
TRBV9	.	TRBJ2-3	.	TGTGCCAGCAGCGTAGATCAGGCGGGAGATACGCAGTATTTT	CASSVDQAGDTQYF
TRBV7-8	few	TRBJ2-3	.	TGTGCCAGCAGCCCAACAACAGATACGCAGTATTTT	CASSPTTDTQYF